This is a list of T cell receptor beta chains from one sample in a study of T cells in Graves' hyperthyroidism and ophthalmopathy. Via MiXCR, TCRdb re-called the multiplex PCR reads, giving one row per CDR3 protein. The sample has under 500,000 distinct CDR3 sequences; about 14% are singletons. Sequencing was done on a sample of blood. All receptors come from a man aged 50 or older with Graves' ophthalmopathy. Both conserved end residues are part of each CDR3. The D gene is left open where the match is weak. Only part of the rows carry a size: once, few, many, or a class if the clone is expanded.

j_call v_call clone_size d_call cdr3_aa cdr3_nt
TRBJ1-6 TRBV20-1 many - CSAREQSSYNSPLHF TGCAGTGCTAGAGAACAGAGCTCCTATAATTCACCCCTCCACTTT
TRBJ2-7 TRBV5-1 - TRBD1 CASSTGTGYEQYF TGCGCCAGCAGCACCGGGACAGGCTACGAGCAGTACTTC
TRBJ1-5 TRBV6-1 few - CASRRDRVASPQHF TGTGCCAGCAGGAGGGACCGTGTAGCCTCTCCCCAGCATTTT
TRBJ1-1 TRBV24-1 - - CATSDLMNTEAFF TGTGCCACCAGTGACCTAATGAACACTGAAGCTTTCTTT
TRBJ1-2 TRBV13 many - CASSLGGTSGSYGYTF TGTGCCAGCAGCTTAGGAGGGACATCAGGGAGTTATGGCTACACCTTC
TRBJ1-2 TRBV11-2 many - CASSLAYSNYGYTF TGTGCCAGCAGCTTAGCGTATTCTAACTATGGCTACACCTTC
TRBJ1-3 TRBV4-1 once - CASSQVDSSGNTIYF TGCGCCAGCAGCCAAGTTGATAGCTCTGGAAACACCATATATTTT
TRBJ1-1 TRBV29-1 - - CSVDVIGNTEAFF TGCAGCGTTGATGTGATCGGGAACACTGAAGCTTTCTTT
TRBJ2-2 TRBV27 - - CASKRGDTGELFF TGTGCCAGCAAAAGGGGGGACACCGGGGAGCTGTTTTTT
TRBJ2-3 TRBV2 many - CASSGKLTDTQYF TGTGCCAGCAGCGGGAAGCTCACAGATACGCAGTATTTT
TRBJ1-2 TRBV3-1 many TRBD1 CASSQWDRGSEGYTF TGTGCCAGCAGCCAGTGGGACAGGGGGTCGGAAGGCTACACCTTC
TRBJ2-3 TRBV2 - TRBD2 CASSEPSGTDTQYF TGTGCCAGCAGTGAACCTAGCGGGACGGATACGCAGTATTTT
TRBJ2-7 TRBV4-2 many TRBD2 CASSRETSGSRYEQYF TGTGCCAGCAGCCGGGAGACTAGCGGGAGTAGGTACGAGCAGTACTTC
TRBJ2-1 TRBV20-1 - TRBD2 CSATGTSGVYNEQFF TGCAGTGCAACCGGGACTAGCGGGGTTTACAATGAGCAGTTCTTC
TRBJ1-2 TRBV19 - TRBD1 CASSSYSRTGDTYGYTF TGTGCCAGTAGTTCCTACTCCCGGACAGGAGATACCTATGGCTACACCTTC
TRBJ1-1 TRBV2 many TRBD1 CASRERQGYTEAFF TGTGCCAGCAGGGAACGACAGGGATACACTGAAGCTTTCTTT
TRBJ1-1 TRBV20-1 many - CSAREGTANTEAFF TGCAGTGCTAGAGAGGGGACGGCGAACACTGAAGCTTTCTTT
TRBJ1-2 TRBV7-9 few TRBD1 CASSFPGQVQGGYYGYTF TGTGCCAGCAGCTTCCCTGGGCAGGTACAGGGGGGTTACTATGGCTACACCTTC
TRBJ2-5 TRBV4-2 few - CASSQLRDYQETQYF TGTGCCAGCAGCCAACTCCGGGACTACCAAGAGACCCAGTACTTC
TRBJ2-1 TRBV11-3 many - CASRLGRVQGEQFF TGTGCCAGCCGACTAGGGAGAGTTCAGGGTGAGCAGTTCTTC
TRBJ1-2 TRBV29-1 many TRBD1 CSVGPRTGSEGYTF TGCAGCGTTGGCCCCCGGACAGGGTCGGAAGGCTACACCTTC
TRBJ2-1 TRBV10-1 few - CASSRLPGNEQFF TGCGCCAGCAGCCGCCTGCCTGGGAATGAGCAGTTCTTC
TRBJ1-4 TRBV3-1 many - CASSQQGRHEKLFF TGTGCCAGCAGCCAACAGGGAAGACATGAAAAACTGTTTTTT
TRBJ2-3 TRBV5-1 many TRBD2 CASSWASGRRDTQYF TGCGCCAGCAGCTGGGCTAGCGGGAGGAGGGATACGCAGTATTTT
TRBJ2-7 TRBV5-1 - - CASSLPGDAYEQYF TGCGCCAGCAGCTTGCCAGGGGATGCTTACGAGCAGTACTTC
TRBJ1-5 TRBV28 - - CATKVRGRGNQPQHF TGTGCCACCAAGGTTCGGGGTCGGGGCAATCAGCCCCAGCATTTT
TRBJ1-2 TRBV7-9 many TRBD1 CASSYRQGAYGYTF TGTGCCAGCAGCTATAGACAGGGAGCCTATGGCTACACCTTC
TRBJ2-3 TRBV3-1 many TRBD1 CASSLWTGDNTQYF TGTGCCAGCAGCCTTTGGACAGGGGATAATACGCAGTATTTT
TRBJ2-7 TRBV2 - - CASSSGSPYEQYF TGTGCCAGCAGTTCCGGGTCTCCCTACGAGCAGTACTTC
TRBJ2-1 TRBV6-1 - - CASKYHPPRNEQFF TGTGCCAGCAAATATCACCCCCCCCGCAATGAGCAGTTCTTC
TRBJ1-2 TRBV29-1 - - CSVPFLHAREGYTF TGCAGCGTTCCTTTTTTGCACGCGCGAGAGGGCTACACCTTC
TRBJ2-1 TRBV5-5 - TRBD1 CASSSTRTGSNEQFF TGTGCCAGCAGTTCAACAAGGACAGGGTCCAATGAGCAGTTCTTC
TRBJ2-5 TRBV7-6 many TRBD1 CASSYHRDSHQETQYF TGTGCCAGCAGCTACCACCGGGACAGCCACCAAGAGACCCAGTACTTC
TRBJ2-3 TRBV19 - - CASSMGETDTQYF TGTGCCAGTAGTATGGGGGAGACAGATACGCAGTATTTT
TRBJ1-1 TRBV12-3/TRBV12-4 many - CASTLFLSNTEAFF TGTGCCAGCACCTTATTCCTCTCAAACACTGAAGCTTTCTTT
TRBJ2-7 TRBV2 many - CASLHAGTTYEQYF TGTGCCAGCCTTCACGCCGGGACCACCTACGAGCAGTACTTC
TRBJ2-1 TRBV20-1 many TRBD2 CSASQLLGLALYEQFF TGCAGTGCTAGCCAGTTGTTAGGACTAGCTCTCTATGAGCAGTTCTTC
TRBJ2-5 TRBV10-1 - TRBD1 CASSPGTGMETQYF TGCGCCAGCAGCCCGGGGACAGGGATGGAGACCCAGTACTTC
TRBJ2-2 TRBV7-8 many - CASSYRENTGELFF TGTGCCAGCAGCTACCGGGAAAACACCGGGGAGCTGTTTTTT
TRBJ2-3 TRBV7-8 - TRBD2 CASSQFPPGLAGGVADTQYF TGTGCCAGCAGCCAATTTCCTCCGGGACTAGCGGGAGGGGTGGCAGATACGCAGTATTTT
TRBJ2-3 TRBV12-3/TRBV12-4 - TRBD2 CASSLVASGTDTQYF TGTGCCAGCAGTTTAGTAGCTAGCGGGACAGATACGCAGTATTTT
TRBJ2-5 TRBV3-1 many - CAISQQGQETQYF TGTGCCATATCTCAGCAGGGACAAGAGACCCAGTACTTC
TRBJ2-7 TRBV29-1 once - CSVVLGTAGGEQYF TGCAGCGTTGTCCTCGGAACAGCTGGGGGTGAGCAGTACTTC
TRBJ2-1 TRBV27 many TRBD2 CASSLRAGGHYEQFF TGTGCCAGCAGTTTACGAGCGGGAGGGCACTATGAGCAGTTCTTC
TRBJ2-4 TRBV30 - TRBD1 CAWSLGQGAQNIQYF TGTGCCTGGAGTTTGGGACAGGGGGCACAAAACATTCAGTACTTC
TRBJ1-3 TRBV2 many - CASTYLGPSSGNTIYF TGTGCCAGCACTTATTTGGGCCCGAGCTCTGGAAACACCATATATTTT
TRBJ2-7 TRBV10-3 many TRBD2 CAISDPSGGSDYEQYF TGTGCCATCAGTGACCCCTCGGGAGGGAGTGATTACGAGCAGTACTTC
TRBJ1-5 TRBV2 many TRBD1 CASRRDSNSNQPQHF TGTGCCAGCAGGAGGGACAGTAATAGCAATCAGCCCCAGCATTTT
TRBJ1-2 TRBV9 many - CASSFSGGRTGSGYTF TGTGCCAGCAGCTTTTCCGGGGGTCGGACTGGTAGTGGCTACACCTTC